Included here is one TCR beta chain sequence, with context. Its antigen target is currently unknown. Base qualities are not recorded, but no much larger clone differs from it by a single base. The data belong to a study of cytotoxic CD8 clonotypes in ibrutinib-treated CLL (dated by TCRdb to about 2021). Regarding the complete study: The cohort had 11 relapsed/refractory and around 14 treatment-naive patients; 17 were IGHV unmutated. Responses were partial in some 24 patients and complete in 2; after median approximately 67 months follow-up, about 15 stayed in remission and about twelve progressed. The response samples were drawn at a median of approximately 12 months into treatment, with a range of roughly 6 to 40 months. On average, each sample yielded around 230,000 productive templates and about 94,000 productive rearrangements. Longitudinal samples were obtainable from about 30% of the 86 participants in the trial. Cryopreserved peripheral blood mononuclear cells were collected at three points: before therapy, at response, and at either sustained remission or disease progression. Patients were still on ibrutinib when every remission and progressive disease sample was collected. Overall study outcomes, separate from this receptor: An increase in clonality was observed at ibrutinib response, with clonality remaining stable during sustained remission and falling back toward baseline at progression. Baseline clonality was found to be higher than that of age-matched healthy donors and was strongly correlated with circulating CD8+ T-cell counts. Public clonotypes were rare and either contracted or stayed stable during treatment, and the rise in clonality at ibrutinib response reflected the expansion of private clonotypes. Lymph node repertoires were not examined, and the timing of sampling was not matched between patients in sustained remission and those whose disease progressed.

The germline V gene sets CDR1 to MNHNS and CDR2 to SASEGT. At the junction V is shortened by 2 bases and J by 12 bases, with 10 bases in between. The CDR3 holds 11 amino acids from the cysteine to the phenylalanine. The sequence is cut down to CDR3 DNA, 33 bases in frame from base 1. Each clonotype received, on average, roughly 9.6x coverage in deep resolution sequencing performed on a MiSeq, where the target depth lay between 1 in 1 million and 1 in 200,000 T cells. TCR beta libraries were generated with the immunoSEQ hsTCRB Kit. On the authors' methods: ImmunoSEQ Data Assistant and ImmunoSEQ Analyzer were used for data analysis, and V, D and J genes were assigned according to IMGT definitions. Clonality, with values ranging from 0 to 1, was calculated as one minus the normalized Shannon entropy of productive rearrangement frequencies. Only overrepresented clonotypes making up at least 0.05% of each patient's repertoire were included in the public clonotype analysis. Repertoires from approximately 13 age-matched healthy donors in immuneACCESS were used as clonality controls. TCRdb re-hosts the immuneACCESS table, in-frame sequences only. Its copies lack some clones; in the studies checked, an unresolved V gene accounts for under half of them, and the cause for the rest is not known. From that table come the V and J calls and clone size; the DNA was used to work out D and trimming. Present in this sample are hundreds of thousands of clones, roughly 67% of which were seen just once. Together, the top ten hold roughly 6% of the sample.

For TCR beta library preparation, 1.5 to 2 micrograms of genomic DNA were isolated from cryopreserved PBMCs. Longitudinal blood samples from CLL patients on ibrutinib monotherapy underwent high-throughput TCR beta sequencing. The patients were enrolled in a single-center, open-label phase 2 trial of ibrutinib monotherapy. The receptor's source is a human donor with chronic lymphocytic leukemia. This material consisted of PBMCs, taken after 36 months of ibrutinib treatment. The chain is assembled from TRBV6-1 and TRBJ2-5, with the D gene too uncertain to name. Here is the DNA: TGTGCCAGCAGTGAAACAGTTGCCGAGTACTTC. The resulting protein is CASSETVAEYF.